The rows below give T cell receptor beta chains drawn from one sample of a study of shared clonotypes between healthy human individuals. The data were produced by immunoSEQ multiplex PCR, yet TCRdb's version contains in-frame clones alone and is incomplete. The sample contains some 2,000,000 clones, roughly 95% of which appear only once. The sequencing sample was made of naive CD8+ T cells sorted from blood. The receptors were sampled from a man aged 18 to 29 in good health. CDR3s include the opening cysteine and the closing phenylalanine or tryptophan. The D gene is left open where the match is weak. Clone size is shown for a subset of rows, as once, few, many or a class of expanded clone.

j_gene	abundance	d_gene	v_gene	CDR3nt	CDR3aa
TRBJ1-5	-	-	TRBV5-3	TGTGCCAGAAGCTCCCCCTTTACGGGGAGTGACAATCAGCCCCAGCATTTT	CARSSPFTGSDNQPQHF
TRBJ2-1	-	-	TRBV27	TGTGCCAGCAGTTTAAAGGTACTAGTCTATGAGCAGTTCTTC	CASSLKVLVYEQFF
TRBJ1-2	-	-	TRBV6-1	TGTGCCAGCAGTGAAACAGGCTTCTATGGCTACACCTTC	CASSETGFYGYTF
TRBJ2-5	-	TRBD2	TRBV6-1	TGTGCCAGCAGTGCCCTCTTAGCGGGGGTGAGTCAAGAGACCCAGTACTTC	CASSALLAGVSQETQYF
TRBJ2-1	-	-	TRBV4-3	TGCGCCAGCAGCCAAGATCTAGTTCACGCGGTTAGCCACAATGAGCAGTTCTTC	CASSQDLVHAVSHNEQFF
TRBJ2-7	-	-	TRBV7-8	TGTGCCAGCAGCCTCGGGGACGAGCAGTACTTC	CASSLGDEQYF
TRBJ2-7	-	-	TRBV6-5	TGTGCCAGCAGTTACTCCGGACTAAAACCCTACGAGCAGTACTTC	CASSYSGLKPYEQYF
TRBJ2-5	-	TRBD1	TRBV2	TGTGCCAGCAGTGGTTCGGACAGGGAAATGGTTGAGACCCAGTACTTC	CASSGSDREMVETQYF
TRBJ1-4	-	TRBD1	TRBV6-6	TGTGCCAGCAGTTACTTTACAGGGGCCCCTAATGAAAAACTGTTTTTT	CASSYFTGAPNEKLFF
TRBJ2-3	-	-	TRBV18	TGTGCCAGCTCACCACAAGGCACAGATACGCAGTATTTT	CASSPQGTDTQYF
TRBJ2-7	few	-	TRBV5-1	TGCGCCAGCAGCTCCACGACAATCTCCTACGAGCAGTACTTC	CASSSTTISYEQYF
TRBJ2-7	-	-	TRBV4-1	TGCGCCAGCAGCCCCGACGATAGGTCCTACGAGCAGTACTTC	CASSPDDRSYEQYF
TRBJ1-6	few	-	TRBV27	TGTGCCAGCAGTTCGGCGGGGGTGGGAACCCTCCACTTT	CASSSAGVGTLHF
TRBJ1-4	-	TRBD1	TRBV7-9	TGTGCCAGCAGCTTAGCGCAGGGGGGAAATGAAAAACTGTTTTTT	CASSLAQGGNEKLFF
TRBJ2-1	-	-	TRBV9	TGTGCCAGCAGCACCAACCCCAGAGGGAGTAGGGATAACAATGAGCAGTTCTTC	CASSTNPRGSRDNNEQFF
TRBJ1-1	-	-	TRBV21-1	TGTGCCAGCATTCTGGCCCCTGAAGCTTTCTTT	CASILAPEAFF
TRBJ2-3	-	-	TRBV21-1	TGTGCCAGCAGCCCCTCAGGGTGGGGCACAGATACGCAGTATTTT	CASSPSGWGTDTQYF
TRBJ1-4	-	-	TRBV6-6	TGTGCCAGCAGTTCCTTGGCAGGGCTGGATGAAAAACTGTTTTTT	CASSSLAGLDEKLFF
TRBJ1-6	-	-	TRBV19	TGTGCCAGTAGTGCCGGTACAGTGAAGGCCCTCCACTTT	CASSAGTVKALHF
TRBJ2-1	-	-	TRBV28	TGTGCCAGCAGTTCGACGGGAGAGCAGTTCTTC	CASSSTGEQFF
TRBJ2-7	-	TRBD1	TRBV28	TGTGCCAGCAGTTACCCGACAGGGGCAGACTACGAGCAGTACTTC	CASSYPTGADYEQYF
TRBJ1-2	once	TRBD1	TRBV23-1	TGCGCCAGCAGTCATTTGTACTCCCCAGGGGGGTTTTCTGGCTACACCTTC	CASSHLYSPGGFSGYTF
TRBJ1-6	-	-	TRBV6-4	TGTGCCAGCAGCCACCGGGACCCCCCAGAGAGATCACCCCTCCACTTT	CASSHRDPPERSPLHF
TRBJ2-1	-	-	TRBV9	TGTGCCAGCAGCGTACTAGGGCAAAGCTCCTACAATGAGCAGTTCTTC	CASSVLGQSSYNEQFF
TRBJ2-1	-	-	TRBV6-4	TGTGCCAGCAGTGAACGCGCGAGCTCCTACAATGAGCAGTTCTTC	CASSERASSYNEQFF
TRBJ2-7	-	-	TRBV15	TGTGCCACCAGCAGAGATCGGCTCACCGGGAGCTACGAGCAGTACTTC	CATSRDRLTGSYEQYF
TRBJ2-5	once	TRBD2	TRBV28	TGTGCCAGCTCGGGGACTAGCGGGGCAGGGCGGGAGACCCAGTACTTC	CASSGTSGAGRETQYF
TRBJ2-1	-	TRBD2	TRBV19	TGTGCCAGTAGTATGGGACTAGCGGGAATTTATGAGCAGTTCTTC	CASSMGLAGIYEQFF
TRBJ2-7	-	-	TRBV28	TGTGCCAGCGCTGATCCCGCGTACGAGCAGTACTTC	CASADPAYEQYF
TRBJ1-2	once	TRBD1	TRBV27	TGTGCCAGCAGCCCCGTGACAGGGAACTATGGCTACACCTTC	CASSPVTGNYGYTF
TRBJ2-7	once	-	TRBV6-1	TGTGCCAGCAGTGCCCACCCCTACGAGCAGTACTTC	CASSAHPYEQYF
TRBJ1-3	-	-	TRBV6-5	TGTGCCAGCAGCCGTGCCGGCTCTGGAAACACCATATATTTT	CASSRAGSGNTIYF
TRBJ2-7	-	-	TRBV13	TGTGCCAGCAGCCCCCGGGGTAGGGGCTACGAGCAGTACTTC	CASSPRGRGYEQYF
TRBJ2-7	-	TRBD2	TRBV7-9	TGTGCCAGCGGACCGGGGGGTTTATACGAGCAGTACTTC	CASGPGGLYEQYF
TRBJ2-7	-	-	TRBV9	TGTGCCAGCAGCGCCGGGACGTTGCCGAACGAGCAGTACTTC	CASSAGTLPNEQYF
TRBJ2-1	once	-	TRBV4-1	TGCGCCAGCCAACTTGTCGGGGGCTATGAGCAGTTCTTC	CASQLVGGYEQFF
TRBJ2-5	-	-	TRBV11-2	TGTGCCAGCACCCCGAGGGCGGGGACTCAAGAGACCCAGTACTTC	CASTPRAGTQETQYF
TRBJ2-1	-	-	TRBV18	TGTGCCAGCTCACACGGCTACAATGAGCAGTTCTTC	CASSHGYNEQFF
TRBJ2-7	-	-	TRBV2	TGTGCCAGCAGTGAGAGGCCTCGGGGCCGCGAGCAGTACTTC	CASSERPRGREQYF
TRBJ1-4	-	-	TRBV4-1	TGCGCCAGCAGCCAAGGACCGGGCTCACGAGAAAAACTGTTTTTT	CASSQGPGSREKLFF
TRBJ1-2	few	-	TRBV30	TGTGCCTGGAAACACGGGGGGCCCTATGGCTACACCTTC	CAWKHGGPYGYTF
TRBJ2-2	-	-	TRBV4-1	TGCGCCAGCAGCCAAGATGGGATGGCGGGGGAGCTGTTTTTT	CASSQDGMAGELFF
TRBJ1-2	once	-	TRBV19	TGTGCCAGTAGTATTGGGCAGGGCTATGGCTACACCTTC	CASSIGQGYGYTF
TRBJ2-1	-	-	TRBV19	TGTGCCAGTAGTCTTGTTTACAATGAGCAGTTCTTC	CASSLVYNEQFF
TRBJ1-5	-	-	TRBV9	TGTGCCAGCAGCGTAGCCGGGGAAGGTCAGCCCCAGCATTTT	CASSVAGEGQPQHF
TRBJ2-5	few	TRBD2	TRBV4-1	TGCGCCAGCAGCCAAGTCGGGGGGGAAGAGACCCAGTACTTC	CASSQVGGEETQYF
TRBJ2-2	-	-	TRBV9	TGTGCCAGCAAAGAGGGACTCGACACCGGGGAGCTGTTTTTT	CASKEGLDTGELFF
TRBJ2-1	-	-	TRBV6-1	TGTGCCAGCAGCGAACAGATTTTCAGCTCCTACAATGAGCAGTTCTTC	CASSEQIFSSYNEQFF
TRBJ1-4	-	-	TRBV12-5	TGTGCTAGTGGTTTGTTACTGACGCCCGTTGCAACTAATGAAAAACTGTTTTTT	CASGLLLTPVATNEKLFF
TRBJ2-5	once	TRBD1	TRBV4-1	TGCGCCAGCGGGACCTCACAGGGGTTAGGAGAGACCCAGTACTTC	CASGTSQGLGETQYF
TRBJ2-7	-	-	TRBV10-2	TGCGCCAGCAGTGAGGTGGACTACGAGCAGTACTTC	CASSEVDYEQYF
TRBJ2-7	once	-	TRBV7-9	TGTGCCAGCAGCCGACTTGCGGGACATCCCTACGAGCAGTACTTC	CASSRLAGHPYEQYF
TRBJ2-7	-	-	TRBV7-9	TGTGCCAGCAGCTTAGCGAATGTGTGGGGTGACGACGAGCAGTACTTC	CASSLANVWGDDEQYF
TRBJ2-1	-	-	TRBV6-6	TGTGCCAGCAGTTCCTCATATGAGCAGTTCTTC	CASSSSYEQFF
TRBJ2-4	-	-	TRBV5-6	TGTGCCAGCAGCTGGGGACGAATCGAAGACATTCAGTACTTC	CASSWGRIEDIQYF
TRBJ2-3	-	-	TRBV6-5	TGTGCCAGCAGTTACAACGAGGTAGCGGCAGATACGCAGTATTTT	CASSYNEVAADTQYF
TRBJ1-1	-	-	TRBV29-1	TGCAGCGCAGAAGGAGGGGAGAACACTGAAGCTTTCTTT	CSAEGGENTEAFF
TRBJ1-3	once	TRBD1	TRBV5-1	TGCGCCAGCAGCGGGGACAGGGCGGAAAACACCATATATTTT	CASSGDRAENTIYF
TRBJ2-7	-	TRBD1	TRBV5-1	TGCGCCAGCAGCTTGAATTCTGGGACAGGGGCCGAGCAGTACTTC	CASSLNSGTGAEQYF